This T cell receptor (beta chain) originates from a study of shared clonotypes between healthy human individuals. Terminally differentiated effector memory CD45RA+ cells were left out of the naive CD8 fraction, which was CD45RO-negative and positively selected for CCR7. Profiling relied on immunoSEQ multiplex PCR, and the TCRdb table lists in-frame clones only, not all of them. The sample contains about 2.2 million clones, about 92% of which appear only once. This clone turned up a few times. V gave up 5 bases and J gave up 2 bases; unmatched junction bases: 8. The CDR3 is 17 residues long. The germline V gene encodes CDR1 SGHTA and CDR2 FQGNSA.

The TCR was taken from a man between 18 and 29 years old in good health. Some clones in this sample may be carry-over from other donors' samples. This chain links TRBV7-2 with TRBJ2-1; the match to TRBD2 covers 11 bases. Material for sequencing was naive CD8+ T cells from PBMCs. CDR3 in DNA: TGTGCCAGCAGCCCCCTCCCGGGACTAGCGGCCTACAATGAGCAGTTCTTC. This sequence encodes CASSPLPGLAAYNEQFF.